The 4 T cell receptor beta chains in this list originate from one sample, sequenced in a study of vaccination and CD4 T cells after COVID-19. These receptors lack a known antigen. Sequencing of DNA taken from cultured CD4+ T cells relied on the Oncomine TCR Beta short-read assay. A single record per CDR3 protein comes from TCRdb applying MiXCR to the PCR reads. The sample lists roughly 7,600 distinct CDR3 sequences, approximately 20% occurring once. The sample's treatment: roughly 10-day PBMC culture with coronavirus spike peptide pools or control peptides (ViraFEST assay). Sequencing used CD4+ T cells from blood, cultured in vitro, obtained after SARS-CoV-2 vaccination. The source of these receptors is a human donor who had recovered from COVID-19.

The chain carries TRBV28 and TRBJ1-6, with D possibly being TRBD1 (6 bases). The CDR3 extends over 15 amino acids. V lost 5 bases and J 7 bases, leaving 15 bases between the germline ends. Germline V gives CDR1 MDHEN, CDR2 SYDVKM. CDR3 sequence reads: CASSIPDRYNSPLHF. For the CDR3, the DNA is TGTGCCAGCAGTATCCCGGACAGATACAATTCACCCCTCCACTTT.

In its sample, this clonotype was seen a few times. The J gene is TRBJ1-1, the V gene TRBV7-9, with a possible D match to TRBD1 (6 bases). CDR3 length equals 18 residues. Germline CDR1 SEHNR, CDR2 FQNEAQ (reference sequence). V lost 5 bases, J lost 6 bases, and 28 bases lay in between. CDR3 nucleotide sequence: TGTGCCAGCAGCCATAGAAGATTGGGGGGGCGCGGAAACGCTGAAGCTTTCTTT. Its protein is CASSHRRLGGRGNAEAFF.

The sample holds a few counts of this clonotype. The J gene is TRBJ1-5, the V gene TRBV19; a possible D gene is TRBD1 (6 bases). CDR1 is LNHDA, CDR2 SQIVND, per germline (reference sequence). V was shortened by 3 bases and J by 2 bases, with 20 bases between the two germline ends. This CDR3 is 18 amino acids long. CDR3 sequence (DNA): TGTGCCAGTAGTATTGGGTGGCCCGGGGGCGCGCGCAATCAGCCCCAGCATTTT. Amino acid sequence: CASSIGWPGGARNQPQHF.

This clonotype was seen more than once but under ten times. The V call is TRBV7-2, the J call TRBJ2-1; D gene uncertain. Germline CDR1 reads SGHTA; CDR2 reads FQGNSA. With 5 bases removed from V and 7 bases from J, the gap between germline ends came to 12 bases. The CDR3 has 13 residues. The CDR3 DNA reads TGTGCCAGCAGCACCCCCCGGGCGAATGAGCAGTTCTTC. It yields the protein CASSTPRANEQFF. The whole variable domain, filled in from reference TRBV7-2 and TRBJ2-1, reads GAGVSQSPSNKVTEKGKDVELRCDPISGHTALYWYRQSLGQGLEFLIYFQGNSAPDKSGLPSDRFSAERTGGSVSTLTIQRTQQEDSAVYLCASSTPRANEQFFGPGTRLTVL.